The rows below give T cell receptor beta chains drawn from one sample of a study of cytomegalovirus exposure and HLA in healthy donors. TCRdb's copy holds only in-frame clones and misses some; the assay was immunoSEQ multiplex PCR. This sample has roughly 61,000 clones, with around 84% found just once. Specimen: PBMCs. The receptors here all came from a male donor in good health and CMV-seronegative. Both conserved end residues are trimmed from each CDR3. Rows give clone size only sometimes, using once, few, many, or a class for an expanded clone.

v_call clone_size cdr3_aa
TRBV7-2 . ASSIWTTSTDTQY
TRBV5-6 . ASSRRQGLYNEQF
TRBV7-8 . ASSAGTANPLNYGYT
TRBV29-1 . SAESVSYNEQF
TRBV5-4 . ASSLEASGGDEQF
TRBV4-1 . ASSQYRDRGNEKLF
TRBV7-2 . ASSLAQTGGGQPQH
TRBV5-1 . ASSSTGMADTQY
TRBV9 . ASSKGQGSTQY
TRBV11-3 . ASSLDQQAGELF
TRBV25-1 . ASSGTGRANEKLF
TRBV5-4 . ASSLGPLNAYEQY
TRBV6-1 . ASSEPNTGVNEQF
TRBV28 . ASSFVPGQGNTGELF
TRBV4-1 . ASSQQPRGGSPFFSTDTQY
TRBV6-5 . ASSYRTETEAF
TRBV7-2 . ASSLGQGLGETQY
TRBV9 few ASNPVSGGYNEQF
TRBV19 . ASSVPGQGPRGQPQH
TRBV19 . ASSPSEDYGYT
TRBV11-2 . ASSPRAGLLGETQY
TRBV19 . ASRLLTGGFYNEQF
TRBV27 . ASSLSWAGYTDTQY
TRBV7-2 . ASSPSSGNTIY
TRBV6-5 . ASSAGQFNSPLH
TRBV9 . ASSVDPQGRSRELF
TRBV12-5 few ASGLVQGSPVDTEAF
TRBV10-3 . ATRGGGQGGELF
TRBV30 . ACPGTGPYGYT
TRBV5-1 few ASSPADRNTGELF
TRBV10-3 . AISNIAGPTDTQY
TRBV7-9 once ASSPQNTEAF
TRBV13 . ASSLGGQGPSYEQY